The sequence of this T cell receptor (beta chain) was determined in a study of CD8 T cells in Susac syndrome. CDR3 length: 15 residues. Germline V lookup: CDR1 KGHSH, CDR2 LQKENI. This clonotype was detected once. One end of the junction does not line up with germline, which may come from a read error. With random hexamers, about 0.5 to 1 ug RNA was reverse transcribed. Across 54 Vbeta and 13 Jbeta, TCR beta CDR3 was amplified with immunoSEQ multiplex PCR. Using its own MiXCR run on the immunoSEQ multiplex PCR reads, TCRdb lists one record per CDR3 protein. Of 100,000 to 150,000 distinct CDR3 sequences in the sample, roughly 95% were seen once.

V and J are TRBV18 and TRBJ2-7, with TRBD1 identical over 7 bases. Source material: CD4+ T cells from PBMCs. This TCR was sampled from a human donor with Susac syndrome. This CDR3 reads CASSPGIGGSNEQYF. The DNA of the CDR3 is TGTGCCAGCTCACCCGGGATAGGGGGCTCCAACGAGCAGTACTTC.